The T cell receptor beta chain under discussion was sequenced for a study of T cells in tumors after PD-1 blockade (dated by TCRdb to about 2019). Regarding the complete study: Prior checkpoint blockade, systemic immunosuppressant use, and recent radiotherapy or other anti-cancer therapy within 4 weeks were grounds for patient exclusion. Treatment consisted of either cemiplimab 350 mg every 2 weeks or pembrolizumab 200 mg every 3 weeks. While on anti-PD-1 treatment, some of the patients also continued taking daily vismodegib 150 mg. On average, tumor samples had approximately 25,000 TCR templates (range about 550-99,264) and thousands of unique clonotypes, around 19-fold deeper than single-cell TCR sequencing. Using site-matched tumors from BCC or SCC patients sampled before and after anti-PD-1 therapy, the study carried out paired single-cell RNA and TCR sequencing. Clinical response was assessed using RECIST version 1.1. General study outcomes and caveats: Around 43% of tumor TCR clonotypes were found in blood, and some novel exhausted tumor clones appeared in pre-treatment blood, suggesting peripheral recruitment. Where the novel T cell clones came from was not identified, and possible sources could include lymphoid organs or rare unexpanded clones inside the tumor or in the tumor periphery. Clonal replacement was observed only between pre- and post-treatment samples and not between two pre-treatment samples, a pattern that was regarded as arguing against biopsy timing or location artifacts. Most exhausted CD8+ clones that expanded after therapy were novel clonotypes not detected before treatment, suggesting clonal replacement instead of reinvigoration of pre-existing clones.

From the cysteine up to the phenylalanine, the CDR3 has a length of 13 residues. Only the CDR3 DNA is retained, 39 bases long and in frame from the first base. CDR1 LNHDA and CDR2 SQIVND were looked up in the germline V gene (reference sequence). The junction carries 12 bases between V and J, which are trimmed by 5 bases and 6 bases respectively. The label giving this sample's time point can be read as: after anti-PD-1 therapy. Site-matched tumor biopsies were taken from the same primary tumor before and after PD-1 blockade. For bulk TCRbeta sequencing, genomic DNA was extracted from tumor biopsies or peripheral blood, and input amounts ranged from roughly 550 ng to 6,500 ng. To detect rare clonotypes with greater sensitivity than single-cell TCR sequencing, bulk TCRbeta sequencing was done on the leftover biopsy material. Histologically proven advanced or metastatic basal or squamous cell carcinoma was present in all patients, all of whom were poor candidates for surgical resection. The basal cell carcinoma cohort was made up of roughly ten patients, and bulk tumor TCR sequencing was performed for 8 of these patients. Fresh biopsies came from the site of the primary tumor, and part of the tissue was kept in RNAlater for exome and bulk TCR sequencing.

A word on this clone: The specificity of this receptor is unknown. No quality values exist for individual bases; no much larger clone is one base distant.

Deep TCRbeta sequencing was performed with the immunoSEQ platform. As for how the authors treated the data: For further analysis, only productive rearrangements were exported out of the immunoSEQ Analyzer. A two-sided binomial test at Bonferroni-corrected P below 0.01 was used to call clones with significant expansion or contraction between timepoints. T cell phenotypes were assigned to bulk TCRbeta clonotypes by matching to single-cell RNA+TCR-seq clones sharing the same TCRbeta sequence. Tumor enrichment of a clone was calculated by dividing the clone's tumor frequency by the clone's PBMC frequency, both taken from bulk TCR sequencing. TCRs were sorted with GLIPH into specificity groups, meaning clusters of distinct TCRs that share CDR3 motifs and likely recognize common antigens. Imported from immuneACCESS, the table was reduced by TCRdb to in-frame sequences with V and J called. These copies leave out some clones; in studies compared against another copy, an unresolved V gene accounts for under half, and the cause of the remainder is not known. That table furnishes V, J and clone size, whereas the DNA furnished D and trimming. This sample comprises approximately 8,100 clones, less than 80% of them detected only once. The ten largest make up more than 3.5% of the sample.

The sequence joins TRBV19 to TRBJ2-3; the best D guess is TRBD2, with 5 bases matching. The TCR comes from a human donor with basal cell carcinoma. The input for sequencing was tumor tissue, taken after anti-PD-1 treatment. For the CDR3, the sequence is CASSADYDDTQYF. The nucleotide sequence is given as TGTGCCAGTAGTGCCGACTATGATGATACGCAGTATTTT. The variable domain in full, with residues beyond the CDR3 obtained from the reference TRBV19 and TRBJ2-3 genes, is DGGITQSPKYLFRKEGQNVTLSCEQNLNHDAMYWYRQDPGQGLRLIYYSQIVNDFQKGDIAEGYSVSREKKESFPLTVTSAQKNPTAFYLCASSADYDDTQYFGPGTRLTVL.